Below are 28 T cell receptor beta chains sequenced from a single sample in a study of breast tumors, draining lymph nodes, adjacent tissues (dated by TCRdb to the mid-2010s). Lymph node samples were obtained from the axillary draining lymph nodes of breast cancer patients. Library creation used multiplex PCR. TCRdb names Illumina HiSeq 2000 as the instrument used. TCRdb itself trimmed the public reads at Q25 with fastp, ran MiXCR and retained productive beta chains. One record per CDR3 amino acid sequence lists the most common genes and DNA. Present in this sample are around 140,000 distinct CDR3 sequences, more than 20% of which were seen just once. Of the sample, just over 2.5% falls within the top ten clones. Sequencing was done on a sample of axillary lymph node tissue. All receptors derive from a female donor with breast cancer. Some clones in this sample may be carry-over from other donors' samples.

This clonotype was seen repeatedly, ten times or more. This chain connects TRBV7-2 to TRBJ2-3, with D possibly matching TRBD2 (5 bases). V lost 4 bases and J lost 5, with 7 bases in between. Per the germline V gene, CDR1 is SGHTA and CDR2 is FQGNSA. The CDR3 extends over 12 amino acids. For the CDR3, the DNA is TGTGCCAGCAGCTCAGGAGGAGATACGCAGTATTTT. Protein: CASSSGGDTQYF.

To note about this clonotype: This may stem from a read error, because a much larger clone lies one nucleotide away. The CDR3 does not close with the conserved phenylalanine or tryptophan, likely indicating a read error. This chain uses TRBV10-3 with TRBJ2-7, with TRBD1 identical over 8 bases. The CDR3 spans 15 residues. J lost 1 base, V lost 3 bases, and 5 bases had no gene match. Germline CDR1 ENHRY, CDR2 SYGVKD. DNA for the CDR3: TGTGCCATCAGTGACGGAGGACAGGGTTCCTACGAGCAGTACTCC. It specifies CAISDGGQGSYEQYS.

This clonotype was counted many times. V is TRBV29-1 and J is TRBJ2-1; 10 bases match TRBD2. The V and J ends lost 6 bases and 6 bases, in that order; junction bases with no gene match: 17. The germline gives CDR1 SQVTM, CDR2 ANQGSEA. The CDR3 is made up of 17 amino acids. The CDR3 is CSVTDRLSSGSGNEQFF. CDR3 in DNA: TGCAGCGTCACCGACAGGTTATCTAGCGGGAGTGGCAATGAGCAGTTCTTC.

A single count supports this clonotype. A read error may be the cause here, since a much bigger clone is one base away. The V gene is TRBV19, the J gene TRBJ2-1; D ambiguous. V lost 4 bases and J lost 6, with 10 bases in between. Germline CDR1 reads LNHDA; CDR2 reads SQIVND (reference sequence). CDR3 length: 13 residues. The CDR3 nucleotides are TGTGCCAGTAGTACCAACGGTCCCAATGAGCAGTTCTTC. Encoded protein: CASSTNGPNEQFF.

V usage is TRBV3-1 and J usage is TRBJ2-2; D perhaps matches TRBD2 (5 bases). The germline gives CDR1 LGHDT, CDR2 YNNKEL (reference sequence). The CDR3 contains 15 residues. Trimming took off 3 bases at V and 1 base at J, with 9 bases between the two ends. The CDR3 coding sequence is TGTGCCAGCAGCCACCGTCGGGGGAACACCGGGGAGCTGTTTTTT. It translates to CASSHRRGNTGELFF. The full variable domain, rest sourced from reference TRBV3-1 and TRBJ2-2, is DTAVSQTPKYLVTQMGNDKSIKCEQNLGHDTMYWYKQDSKKFLKIMFSYNNKELIINETVPNRFSPKSPDKAHLNLHINSLELGDSAVYFCASSHRRGNTGELFFGEGSRLTVL.

The table lists this clonotype with many counts. The V and J genes are TRBV9 and TRBJ2-1; 11 positions agree with TRBD2. This CDR3 spans 15 amino acids. V was clipped by 4 bases and J by 9 bases; unmatched bases: 9. Germline CDR1 reads SGDLS; CDR2 reads YYNGEE. CDR3 in amino acids: CASSPVAGGKREQFF. CDR3 sequence (DNA): TGTGCCAGCAGCCCCGTAGCGGGAGGGAAGCGTGAGCAGTTCTTC.

The genes are TRBV5-1 and TRBJ1-1, with a tentative D call TRBD1 (5 bases). The CDR3 loop spans 15 amino acids. Germline V gene lookup returns CDR1 SGHRS and CDR2 YFSETQ. V lost 2 bases and J lost 0, with 11 bases in between. The CDR3 sequence is CASSFGAGVNTEAFF. The CDR3 nucleotides read TGCGCCAGCAGCTTCGGGGCCGGGGTGAACACTGAAGCTTTCTTT.

This clonotype was seen at least ten times. V usage is TRBV19 and J usage is TRBJ2-3; 11 bases align to TRBD1. Trimming cost V 6 bases and J 4 bases; bases outside gene matches: 3. There are 14 residues in the CDR3. Germline CDR1 and CDR2: LNHDA and SQIVND (reference sequence). The CDR3 spells CASRRGQGADTQYF. The CDR3 nucleotides read TGTGCCAGTAGGCGGGGACAGGGGGCAGATACGCAGTATTTT.

The rearrangement links TRBV19 to TRBJ1-2, with TRBD1 as a possible D gene (5 bases). V dropped 0 bases and J dropped 4 bases, with 9 bases sitting between them. The CDR3 sequence is 14 residues long. In germline, CDR1 is LNHDA, CDR2 SQIVND (reference sequence). CDR3 sequence: CASSIDPGSYGYTF. The CDR3 region has the DNA TGTGCCAGTAGTATAGATCCAGGGAGCTATGGCTACACCTTC.

Many counts were recorded for this clonotype. The gene calls are TRBV12-3 or TRBV12-4 and TRBJ1-3; the D gene is possibly TRBD1 (5 bases). Trimming took off 5 bases at V and 3 bases at J, with 14 bases between the two ends. The CDR3 has 15 residues. The CDR3 coding sequence is TGTGCCAGCAGTAGGAAGCGGGGCAGTGGAAACACCATATATTTT. Translation: CASSRKRGSGNTIYF.

About this clonotype: This may stem from a read error, because a much larger clone lies one nucleotide away. The CDR3 reads CASRGGTGRSGANVLTF. The CDR3 region has the DNA TGTGCCAGCAGGGGCGGGACAGGTCGCTCTGGGGCCAACGTCCTGACTTTC. This chain links TRBV2 with TRBJ2-6; 8 bases agree with TRBD1. CDR3 length: 17 residues. Trimming removed 6 bases from V and 0 bases from J; junction bases left unmatched: 7. CDR1 SNHLY and CDR2 FYNNEI come from the germline V gene.

Of note for this clonotype: A much bigger clone sits one base away, suggesting this may be a read error. This chain connects TRBV20-1 to TRBJ2-1; the match to TRBD2 covers 14 bases. The CDR3 runs 14 residues. Per the germline V gene, CDR1 is DFQATT and CDR2 is SNEGSKA (reference sequence). In nucleotides, the CDR3 is TGCAGTGCCGACGGGACTAGCGGGAGCAATGAGCAGATCTTC. Translated: CSADGTSGSNEQIF.

There are many counts of this clonotype. The V call is TRBV11-3, the J call TRBJ2-7, with unresolved D. V was cut by 3 bases and J by 0 bases, with 9 bases left in between. The CDR3 contains 14 residues. The V gene's germline CDR1 is SGHNT and CDR2 YENEEA. The CDR3 sequence is CASSFTPSSYEQYF. The CDR3 region has the DNA TGTGCCAGCAGCTTTACTCCTAGCTCCTACGAGCAGTACTTC. The whole variable domain, remainder taken from reference TRBV11-3 and TRBJ2-7, is EAGVVQSPRYKIIEKKQPVAFWCNPISGHNTLYWYLQNLGQGPELLIRYENEEAVDDSQLPKDRFSAERLKGVDSTLKIQPAELGDSAVYLCASSFTPSSYEQYFGPGTRLTVT.

Concerning this clonotype: This may be a read error: a much more frequent sequence differs by one nucleotide. The chain combines TRBV2 with TRBJ2-7; no reliable D call. The CDR3 consists of 13 residues. Germline V gives CDR1 SNHLY, CDR2 FYNNEI. The CDR3 reads CASTRRPNYEQHF. As DNA, the CDR3 is TGTGCCAGCACTCGACGGCCGAATTACGAGCAGCACTTC.

This clonotype was recorded at least ten times. The gene calls are TRBV6-6 and TRBJ2-3; 9 bases map to TRBD2. This CDR3 is built from 18 residues. V lost 0 bases to trimming and J lost 3 bases; unmatched junction nucleotides: 10. Germline V gene lookup returns CDR1 MNHNY and CDR2 SVGAGI (reference sequence). CDR3 coding DNA: TGTGCCAGCAGTTACTCTCGGCTAGCGGGAAAGGGGACAGATACGCAGTATTTT. It translates to CASSYSRLAGKGTDTQYF.

This clonotype was picked up many times. This chain joins TRBV5-1 and TRBJ2-7; D unclear. The CDR3 runs 14 residues. CDR1 is SGHRS and CDR2 is YFSETQ in the germline V gene. Trimming took 0 bases from V and 2 from J, leaving 9 bases between them. This chain's CDR3 is CASSLEGQAYEQYF. In DNA, the CDR3 is TGCGCCAGCAGCTTGGAGGGTCAGGCCTACGAGCAGTACTTC. Supplemented by reference TRBV5-1 and TRBJ2-7, the full variable domain reads KAGVTQTPRYLIKTRGQQVTLSCSPISGHRSVSWYQQTPGQGLQFLFEYFSETQRNKGNFPGRFSGRQFSNSRSEMNVSTLELGDSALYLCASSLEGQAYEQYFGPGTRLTVT.

This clonotype was observed many times. The V call is TRBV3-1, the J call TRBJ2-1; no clear D gene. Trimming pared 1 base from V and 10 bases from J, leaving 5 bases between. The CDR3 is made up of 11 amino acids. Germline CDR1 and CDR2: LGHDT and YNNKEL (reference sequence). CDR3 sequence (DNA): TGTGCCAGCAGCCAAGCTAGAGAGCAGTTCTTC. Protein: CASSQAREQFF.

As to this clonotype: A read error is possible here, since a much larger clone lies one base away. The CDR3 loop is CASSLTGLNEQSF. The CDR3 DNA reads TGTGCCAGCAGTTTGACAGGGCTCAATGAGCAGTCCTTC. This chain uses TRBV6-5 with TRBJ2-1, with TRBD1 identical over 7 bases. This CDR3 spans 13 amino acids. CDR1 and CDR2 (germline): MNHEY, SVGAGI.

This clonotype has ten or more counts. This chain joins TRBV7-2 and TRBJ2-1; no clear D. This CDR3 spans 15 amino acids. V lost 1 base to trimming and J lost 2 bases, with 9 bases between them. Per germline, CDR1 SGHTA and CDR2 FQGNSA. DNA of the CDR3: TGTGCCAGCAGCTTAGGAGCCCCAACCTACAATGAGCAGTTCTTC. It encodes CASSLGAPTYNEQFF. The full variable domain, completed using reference TRBV7-2 and TRBJ2-1, is GAGVSQSPSNKVTEKGKDVELRCDPISGHTALYWYRQSLGQGLEFLIYFQGNSAPDKSGLPSDRFSAERTGGSVSTLTIQRTQQEDSAVYLCASSLGAPTYNEQFFGPGTRLTVL.

This clonotype was counted many times. Its ends do not fully match the called genes, so a read error is possible. This chain uses TRBV7-7 with TRBJ2-5; 14 bases are a match to TRBD2. The CDR3 is 15 residues long. Germline V gives CDR1 SSHAT, CDR2 FNYEAQ (reference sequence). The CDR3 DNA follows: TGTGCTAGCAGCTCCGGGACTAGCGGGAGTGTGACCCAGTACTTC. It codes for CASSSGTSGSVTQYF.

This clonotype was seen many times. In DNA, the CDR3 is TGTGCCAGCAGCTTAGAGACTGGCACCGACGAGCAGTACTTC. Protein product: CASSLETGTDEQYF. This chain connects TRBV7-6 to TRBJ2-7; D remains unclear. The CDR3 spans 14 residues. The ends were cut back, 1 base at V and 5 bases at J, with 12 bases in the middle. Germline CDR1 is SGHVS and CDR2 is FNYEAQ.

The genes are TRBV2 and TRBJ1-2, with TRBD1 matching over 7 bases. J lost 8 bases, V lost 6 bases, and 9 bases had no gene match. Germline V lookup: CDR1 SNHLY, CDR2 FYNNEI. CDR3 size: 13 residues. The CDR3 sequence: CASRTTGLSGYTF. CDR3 DNA sequence: TGTGCCAGCAGGACGACAGGGCTTTCGGGCTACACCTTC.

This clonotype was seen a few times. The chain recombines TRBV5-1 with TRBJ2-2, with 11 bases fitting TRBD1. CDR1 is SGHRS and CDR2 is YFSETQ in the germline V gene. The V and J ends lost 3 bases and 4 bases, in that order; junction bases with no gene match: 5. CDR3 length equals 16 residues. The CDR3 bases are TGCGCCAGCAGCTCAACCGGGACAGGGGGCACCGGGGAGCTGTTTTTT. Translating gives CASSSTGTGGTGELFF.

This clonotype was counted many times. The rearrangement uses TRBV29-1 and TRBJ1-2; weak D call: TRBD1 (5 bases). CDR1 and CDR2 (germline): SQVTM, ANQGSEA. CDR3 length: 13 amino acids. Trimming pared 5 bases from V and 5 bases from J, leaving 15 bases between. The CDR3 DNA sequence: TGCAGCGTTCCCGCTCCGGGACGATATGGCTACACCTTC. Translation gives CSVPAPGRYGYTF.

This clonotype was recorded many times. The gene calls are TRBV19 and TRBJ2-1; 9 bases are a match to TRBD2. The CDR3 runs to 15 residues. J lost 7 bases, V lost 3 bases, and 7 bases had no gene match. The germline CDR1 and CDR2 sequences are LNHDA and SQIVND (reference sequence). The CDR3: CASSITRTSANEQFF. The CDR3 coding sequence is TGTGCCAGTAGTATTACGAGGACTAGCGCGAATGAGCAGTTCTTC. The full variable domain, rest sourced from reference TRBV19 and TRBJ2-1, is DGGITQSPKYLFRKEGQNVTLSCEQNLNHDAMYWYRQDPGQGLRLIYYSQIVNDFQKGDIAEGYSVSREKKESFPLTVTSAQKNPTAFYLCASSITRTSANEQFFGPGTRLTVL.

On this clonotype: This sequence may be a read error, since a much larger clone differs from it by one base. Since no conserved phenylalanine or tryptophan closes the CDR3, a read error is the likely cause. The V and J genes are TRBV18 and TRBJ2-7; D perhaps matches TRBD1 (5 bases). The CDR3 is 14 residues long. Germline V gene sequence: CDR1 KGHSH, CDR2 LQKENI. Trimming took off 0 bases at V and 3 bases at J, with 9 bases between the two ends. The CDR3 coding sequence is TGTGCCAGCTCACCACCGGGGCAGGGCTACGAGCAGTACTCC. This gives the protein CASSPPGQGYEQYS.

This clonotype was recorded at least ten times. CDR3 in amino acids: CASSYSGTGVYEQYF. For the CDR3, the DNA is TGTGCCAGCAGTTACTCGGGGACAGGGGTGTACGAGCAGTACTTC. The V call is TRBV6-5, the J call TRBJ2-7, with 10 bases lining up with TRBD1. The germline gives CDR1 MNHEY, CDR2 SVGAGI. CDR3 length: 15 amino acids. The J segment lost 4 bases and the V segment lost 0 bases, leaving 3 bases of the junction unmatched.

The chain combines TRBV19 with TRBJ2-5; 10 positions match TRBD2. J gave up 3 bases and V 5 bases, and 3 bases lay outside the gene matches. The CDR3 has 14 amino acids. The germline V gene encodes CDR1 LNHDA and CDR2 SQIVND (reference sequence). DNA for the CDR3: TGTGCCAGTAGTTTTAGCGGGAGGAAAGAGACCCAGTACTTC. Encoded protein: CASSFSGRKETQYF. Full variable domain (missing parts from reference TRBV19 and TRBJ2-5): DGGITQSPKYLFRKEGQNVTLSCEQNLNHDAMYWYRQDPGQGLRLIYYSQIVNDFQKGDIAEGYSVSREKKESFPLTVTSAQKNPTAFYLCASSFSGRKETQYFGPGTRLLVL.